The 25 T cell receptor beta chains in this list originate from one sample, sequenced in a study of CD8+ T cells in alopecia areata. Indicated treatment: oral pan-JAK inhibitor, 5-10 mg twice daily. Sequencing templates came from extracted RNA that was reverse transcribed into cDNA. Clones were read by immunoSEQ multiplex PCR, and TCRdb kept only the in-frame ones, dropping some. The data show a few hundred thousand clones, less than 45% seen once. Source: CD4+ T cells sorted from blood, taken at approximately week 36, from a patient treated with tofacitinib. Source of these receptors: a human donor with alopecia areata.

The chain uses TRBV10-3 and TRBJ2-7, with no clear D. This CDR3 contains 11 residues. V was clipped by 10 bases and J by 5 bases, with 12 bases between them. CDR1 is ENHRY, CDR2 SYGVKD, per germline. CDR3 loop: CATNWNNEQYF. The CDR3 DNA follows: TGTGCCACCAACTGGAACAACGAGCAGTACTTC.

This clone appeared a few times. The V call is TRBV29-1, the J call TRBJ2-6; D might be TRBD1 (6 bases). CDR3 length equals 13 residues. The V gene's germline CDR1 is SQVTM and CDR2 ANQGSEA. V was trimmed by 5 bases and J by 3 bases, leaving 8 bases between them. The CDR3 is CSVRGSGANVLTF. The CDR3, as DNA: TGCAGCGTTAGGGGGAGTGGGGCCAACGTCCTGACTTTC. Using reference TRBV29-1 and TRBJ2-6 for the parts outside the CDR3, the full variable domain is SAVISQKPSRDICQRGTSLTIQCQVDSQVTMMFWYRQQPGQSLTLIATANQGSEATYESGFVIDKFPISRPNLTFSTLTVSNMSPEDSSIYLCSVRGSGANVLTFGAGSRLTVL.

This chain links TRBV2 with TRBJ2-5, with D hard to call. Germline V gene lookup returns CDR1 SNHLY and CDR2 FYNNEI. There are 10 residues in the CDR3. The CDR3 sequence is CASQMETQYF. For the CDR3, the DNA is TGTGCTTCACAGATGGAGACCCAGTACTTC.

This clone was seen a few times. The genes are TRBV30 and TRBJ1-1, with 8 bases aligning to TRBD1. Germline trimming cut 5 bases from V and 2 bases from J; bases unmatched to any gene: 16. Germline V gene data show CDR1 as GTSNPN and CDR2 as SVGIG (reference sequence). This CDR3 is 17 amino acids long. CDR3 sequence reads: CAWDRGLAIGSNTEAFF. The CDR3 region has the DNA TGTGCCTGGGACAGGGGACTCGCTATAGGGTCAAACACTGAAGCTTTCTTT. Full variable domain (missing parts from reference TRBV30 and TRBJ1-1): SQTIHQWPATLVQPVGSPLSLECTVEGTSNPNLYWYRQAAGRGLQLLFYSVGIGQISSEVPQNLSASRPQDRQFILSSKKLLLSDSGFYLCAWDRGLAIGSNTEAFFGQGTRLTVV.

This chain connects TRBV23-1 to TRBJ2-7; 7 nucleotides match TRBD1. TRBV23-1 is classed as an ORF, of uncertain function. Germline trimming cut 8 bases from V and 6 bases from J; bases unmatched to any gene: 10. This CDR3 has 13 residues. CDR3: CASPGGGIREQYF. DNA for the CDR3: TGCGCCAGCCCAGGGGGTGGGATTCGCGAGCAGTACTTC.

This clone has more than one count but fewer than ten. This rearrangement joins TRBV7-3 to TRBJ1-1; 7 nucleotides agree with TRBD1. This CDR3 spans 14 amino acids. The germline gives CDR1 SGHTA, CDR2 FQGTGA. After removal of 7 bases from V and 3 bases from J, the junction contained 8 bases not matched to a gene. The CDR3 DNA reads TGTGCCAGCATGCCGGCAGGGGGGGACACTGAAGCTTTCTTT. Amino acid sequence: CASMPAGGDTEAFF. Using reference TRBV7-3 and TRBJ1-1 for the parts outside the CDR3, the full variable domain is GAGVSQTPSNKVTEKGKYVELRCDPISGHTALYWYRQSLGQGPEFLIYFQGTGAADDSGLPNDRFFAVRPEGSVSTLKIQRTERGDSAVYLCASMPAGGDTEAFFGQGTRLTVV.

This clone is a singleton in its sample. V usage is TRBV2 and J usage is TRBJ2-5; no reliable D call. CDR3 length: 13 residues. The germline V and J ends were trimmed by 3 bases and 5 bases, with 10 bases remaining between them. Germline V gives CDR1 SNHLY, CDR2 FYNNEI. The CDR3 is CASSEAFRETQYF. The CDR3 DNA is TGTGCCAGCAGTGAGGCATTTCGGGAGACCCAGTACTTC. Full variable domain (outside the CDR3, taken from reference TRBV2 and TRBJ2-5): EPEVTQTPSHQVTQMGQEVILRCVPISNHLYFYWYRQILGQKVEFLVSFYNNEISEKSEIFDDQFSVERPDGSNFTLKIRSTKLEDSAMYFCASSEAFRETQYFGPGTRLLVL.

The gene calls are TRBV29-1 and TRBJ2-7, with D tentatively TRBD1 (6 bases). This CDR3 region has 15 residues. Germline CDR1 and CDR2: SQVTM and ANQGSEA. Deletions cut 5 bases from V and 3 bases from J, with 20 bases between. CDR3 sequence: CSVIIGQPVLYEQYF. In DNA, the CDR3 is TGCAGCGTTATAATTGGACAGCCTGTTCTCTACGAGCAGTACTTC.

The J gene is TRBJ1-4, the V gene TRBV4-3; D remains ambiguous. This CDR3 spans 15 amino acids. CDR1 is LGHNA and CDR2 is YSLEER in the germline V gene. V was clipped by 3 bases and J by 7 bases, with 15 bases between them. CDR3 residues: CASSQGSGTIEKLFF. DNA for the CDR3: TGCGCCAGCAGCCAGGGTTCGGGCACCATTGAAAAACTGTTTTTT.

The sample holds a few counts of this clone. V gene TRBV5-1 combines with J gene TRBJ1-1, with D possibly being TRBD1 (5 bases). Trimming stripped 3 bases from V and 0 bases from J, with 12 bases between. The germline V gene has CDR1 SGHRS and CDR2 YFSETQ. The CDR3 is 15 amino acids. The CDR3 loop is CASSSLRALNTEAFF. The CDR3 DNA follows: TGCGCCAGCAGCTCGCTCAGGGCCTTGAACACTGAAGCTTTCTTT.

This clone was seen a handful of times. The genes are TRBV29-1 and TRBJ2-1; 8 bases are a match to TRBD2. The CDR3 covers 14 residues. Germline V lookup: CDR1 SQVTM, CDR2 ANQGSEA. Unmatched junction bases numbered 4, after V lost 3 bases and J lost 3 bases. The CDR3 DNA reads TGCAGCGTTGAGGGGACTAGTAACTACAATGAGCAGTTCTTC. Its protein product is CSVEGTSNYNEQFF.

This clone has just a few counts. The chain employs TRBV29-1 and TRBJ2-7; maybe TRBD1 (6 bases). Germline values: CDR1 SQVTM, CDR2 ANQGSEA. The CDR3 is 14 residues long. With 4 bases removed from V and 6 bases from J, the gap between germline ends came to 19 bases. The CDR3 is CSVAPTGFLSEQYF. DNA for the CDR3: TGCAGCGTTGCTCCAACAGGGTTCTTAAGCGAGCAGTACTTC.

CDR3 residues: CASSRDPQGNQPQHF. The CDR3 bases are TGTGCCAGCAGCCGGGACCCGCAGGGTAATCAGCCCCAGCATTTT. This chain connects TRBV5-4 to TRBJ1-5, with D perhaps TRBD1 (5 bases). Germline CDR1 is SGHNT and CDR2 is YYREEE (reference sequence). The length of the CDR3 is 15 residues. The germline V and J ends were trimmed by 4 bases and 4 bases, with 15 bases remaining between them.

The gene calls are TRBV4-2 and TRBJ1-5; D may be TRBD1 (6 bases). Germline lookup yields CDR1 LGHNA and CDR2 YNFKEQ. The length of the CDR3 is 15 residues. Deletions cut 0 bases from V and 7 bases from J, with 13 bases between. CDR3 region: CASSQDRGKGQPQHF. CDR3 nucleotide sequence: TGTGCCAGCAGCCAAGATAGGGGGAAAGGCCAGCCCCAGCATTTT.

The rearrangement joins TRBV11-2 to TRBJ2-3; a weak D match, TRBD1 (6 bases). V was cut by 7 bases and J by 5 bases, with 16 bases left in between. CDR3 length: 14 amino acids. Germline CDR1 is SGHAT and CDR2 is FQNNGV. The CDR3, as DNA: TGTGCCAGCAAGGCCGGGACAACGGGAGATACGCAGTATTTT. As protein: CASKAGTTGDTQYF.

This clone was recorded a few times. J is TRBJ1-1 and V is TRBV4-1; D gene unclear. The CDR3 loop spans 13 amino acids. V shed 0 bases and J shed 7 bases, with 9 bases lying between them. The germline V gene encodes CDR1 MGHRA and CDR2 YSYEKL. Here the CDR3 reads CASSQDQAVEAFF. The DNA of the CDR3 is TGCGCCAGCAGCCAAGACCAGGCGGTTGAAGCTTTCTTT.

This clone was recorded only once. The J gene is TRBJ1-5, the V gene TRBV9; weak D call: TRBD1 (5 bases). Trimming removed 2 bases from V and 3 bases from J, with 9 bases in between. CDR1 SGDLS and CDR2 YYNGEE come from the germline V gene. The CDR3 length is 14 residues. The CDR3 DNA is TGTGCCAGCAGCGTGGGGCAGGTCAATCAGCCCCAGCATTTT. This codes for CASSVGQVNQPQHF.

The sample holds one count of this clone. The same CDR3 also results from other DNA sequences found in this sample. The rearrangement links TRBV19 to TRBJ1-5; 9 bases align to TRBD1. Unmatched junction bases numbered 0, after V lost 1 base and J lost 2 bases. The CDR3 is 15 residues long. CDR1 and CDR2 from the germline V gene are LNHDA and SQIVND (reference sequence). CDR3 DNA sequence: TGTGCCAGTAGTATAGGGGACAGGGGCAATCAGCCCCAGCATTTT. Translated: CASSIGDRGNQPQHF.

This chain connects TRBV6-1 to TRBJ1-2; unclear D gene. This CDR3 has 11 amino acids. Germline-derived CDR1 and CDR2 are MNHNS and SASEGT. V was clipped by 6 bases and J by 8 bases, with 10 bases between them. DNA for the CDR3: TGTGCCAGCAGCCCTCCAGCGGGCTACACCTTC. Protein product: CASSPPAGYTF.

This clone has a handful of counts. The chain has TRBV20-1 and TRBJ2-7; 7 bases match TRBD2. The junction had 1 base not matched to a gene; V was cut back by 7 bases and J by 7 bases. CDR3 length: 9 amino acids. The germline gives CDR1 DFQATT, CDR2 SNEGSKA (reference sequence). CDR3 loop: CSVGGEQYF. The CDR3 DNA follows: TGCAGTGTGGGGGGGGAGCAGTACTTC.

This clone came up once. The rearrangement uses TRBV6-5 and TRBJ1-5, with 7 positions matching TRBD1. Trimming at V came to 6 bases and at J to 4 bases, leaving 3 bases not matched to a gene. Germline assignment: CDR1 MNHEY and CDR2 SVGAGI. The CDR3 is 13 amino acids. The CDR3 nucleotides are TGTGCCAGCAGCCTACAGGGGAATCAGCCCCAGCATTTT. The encoded protein is CASSLQGNQPQHF.

The chain couples TRBV9 to TRBJ2-3, with unresolved D. The CDR3 runs to 15 residues. Deletions cut 3 bases from V and 1 base from J, with 12 bases between. Germline lookup yields CDR1 SGDLS and CDR2 YYNGEE. The CDR3 region is CASSARVTGTDTQYF. CDR3 in DNA: TGTGCCAGCAGCGCCCGGGTGACGGGCACAGATACGCAGTATTTT.

V and J are TRBV5-1 and TRBJ2-7; 10 bases match TRBD2. J gave up 6 bases and V 0 bases, and 6 bases lay outside the gene matches. Germline V gene lookup returns CDR1 SGHRS and CDR2 YFSETQ. The CDR3 loop spans 15 amino acids. The CDR3 loop is CASSLAAGGPGEQYF. As DNA, the CDR3 is TGCGCCAGCAGCTTGGCAGCGGGAGGGCCGGGCGAGCAGTACTTC.

V and J are TRBV6-5 and TRBJ1-5; D gene uncertain. In germline, CDR1 is MNHEY, CDR2 SVGAGI. This CDR3 is 13 amino acids long. The germline V and J ends were trimmed by 5 bases and 6 bases, with 11 bases remaining between them. This CDR3 is CASSGTTSQPQHF. DNA for the CDR3: TGTGCCAGCAGTGGTACAACAAGTCAGCCCCAGCATTTT.

In DNA form, the CDR3 reads TGTGCCAGCAGTGACTACGGGGGCGGAGATACGCAGTATTTT. Translation: CASSDYGGGDTQYF. The chain carries TRBV25-1 and TRBJ2-3, with D perhaps being TRBD1 or TRBD2 (6 bases each). Germline V lookup: CDR1 MGHDK, CDR2 SYGVNS. Trimming shortened V by 3 bases and J by 5 bases, and 12 bases separated the two germline ends. CDR3 length equals 14 residues.